The present T cell receptor (beta chain) was sequenced within a study of blood T cell repertoires in COVID-19. Germline lookup yields CDR1 GTSNPN and CDR2 SVGIG (reference sequence). This CDR3 is built from 14 residues. With 5 bases removed from V and 0 bases from J, the gap between germline ends came to 11 bases. Assay: immunoSEQ multiplex PCR; the TCRdb copy retains only in-frame clones and omits some. The table shows tens of thousands of clones, with roughly 90% occurring only once. V usage is TRBV30 and J usage is TRBJ2-1; D call uncertain. The source material was peripheral blood. The sequence derives from a human donor in a cohort sampled during active COVID-19. The CDR3 sequence: CAWEKRSSYNEQFF. The CDR3 nucleotides are TGTGCCTGGGAGAAGCGTAGCTCCTACAATGAGCAGTTCTTC.